These 23 T cell receptor beta chains were sequenced from one sample in a study of shared clonotypes between healthy human individuals. Sequencing used immunoSEQ multiplex PCR; TCRdb keeps in-frame clones, though not all of them. The data show a few million clones, with around 90% seen just once and 0.13% to 0.15% held by the top ten. Specimen: naive CD4+ T cells sorted from blood. Subset denoted: CD45RA+ positively selected. The receptors originated from a man younger than 35 in good health.

This clone was seen a few times. J is TRBJ1-6 and V is TRBV6-5; D is unresolved. Germline V gene data show CDR1 as MNHEY and CDR2 as SVGAGI. The V gene lost 0 bases and the J gene lost 8 bases, with 11 bases spanning the gap. This CDR3 contains 15 residues. The CDR3 reads CASSYSSRSDSPLHF. The CDR3 bases are TGTGCCAGCAGTTACTCGAGTCGGTCCGATTCACCCCTCCACTTT.

This CDR3 reads CSVEVLPRTGGGYTF. Written as DNA, the CDR3 is TGCAGCGTTGAAGTCCTACCCCGGACAGGGGGTGGCTACACCTTC. The chain has TRBV29-1 and TRBJ1-2, with 10 bases lining up with TRBD1. Losses at the gene ends were 1 base for V and 7 bases for J; bases not matched to a gene: 9. The CDR3 has 15 amino acids. Per germline, CDR1 SQVTM and CDR2 ANQGSEA.

V is TRBV7-6 and J is TRBJ2-7, with D unclear. Germline V gene data show CDR1 as SGHVS and CDR2 as FNYEAQ. Trimming removed 1 base from V and 2 bases from J, with 24 bases in between. CDR3 length: 19 residues. The CDR3 DNA follows: TGTGCCAGCAGCTTAGAGGTCGGGCCCGGGTCCCTCGGCACCTACGAGCAGTACTTC. Amino acid sequence: CASSLEVGPGSLGTYEQYF. The whole variable domain, filled in from reference TRBV7-6 and TRBJ2-7, reads GAGVSQSPRYKVTKRGQDVALRCDPISGHVSLYWYRQALGQGPEFLTYFNYEAQQDKSGLPNDRFSAERPEGSISTLTIQRTEQRDSAMYRCASSLEVGPGSLGTYEQYFGPGTRLTVT.

This clone came up once. V and J are TRBV6-1 and TRBJ2-2; D gene unclear. There are 14 residues in the CDR3. The germline V and J ends were trimmed by 3 bases and 5 bases, with 10 bases remaining between them. In germline, CDR1 is MNHNS, CDR2 SASEGT. DNA of the CDR3: TGTGCCAGCAGTGATTTCCGTAGTACCGGGGAGCTGTTTTTT. Translated, it gives CASSDFRSTGELFF.

The CDR3 is CASSLAWDMLKQETQYF. The CDR3 coding sequence is TGTGCCAGCTCACTTGCCTGGGACATGTTAAAACAAGAGACCCAGTACTTC. The chain joins TRBV18 to TRBJ2-5; tentatively, D is TRBD1 (6 bases). Germline V gene data show CDR1 as KGHSH and CDR2 as LQKENI. This CDR3 contains 17 residues. The V end was cut by 4 bases, the J end by 2 bases, with 20 bases between.

The rearrangement joins TRBV30 to TRBJ1-2; D not resolved. The CDR3 contains 12 residues. Germline V CDR1 and CDR2: GTSNPN, SVGIG (reference sequence). Trimming shortened V by 0 bases and J by 5 bases, and 7 bases separated the two germline ends. The CDR3 loop is CAWSVTQYGYTF. DNA of the CDR3: TGTGCCTGGAGTGTAACCCAATATGGCTACACCTTC.

Points on this clone: At the DNA level, this CDR3 is encoded by other sequences in the same sample as well. The V and J genes are TRBV10-3 and TRBJ1-4, with D unresolved. This CDR3 region has 15 residues. Trimming stripped 0 bases from V and 8 bases from J, with 13 bases between. In germline, CDR1 is ENHRY, CDR2 SYGVKD. CDR3 sequence: CAISESAGLGEKLFF. In nucleotides, the CDR3 is TGTGCCATCAGTGAGTCCGCAGGCCTTGGGGAAAAACTGTTTTTT.

As DNA, the CDR3 is TGTGCCATCAGCTGGGGACAGGGGGCGGGGGAGACCCAGTACTTC. It encodes CAISWGQGAGETQYF. V usage is TRBV10-3 and J usage is TRBJ2-5, with 12 bases matching TRBD1. Trimming removed 6 bases from V and 5 bases from J; junction bases left unmatched: 7. The CDR3 contains 15 residues. CDR1 and CDR2 from the germline V gene are ENHRY and SYGVKD.

This chain uses TRBV30 with TRBJ2-1, with no clear D. V was clipped by 1 base and J by 9 bases, with 7 bases between them. Germline V gene lookup returns CDR1 GTSNPN and CDR2 SVGIG (reference sequence). This CDR3 comprises 11 residues. CDR3 in amino acids: CAWSGFSEQFF. As DNA, the CDR3 is TGTGCCTGGAGTGGGTTCAGTGAGCAGTTCTTC.

CDR3 coding DNA: TGCGCCAGCAGCCAAGAAATACTAGTCCCTCGGAATGAGCAGTTCTTC. Amino acid sequence: CASSQEILVPRNEQFF. The V and J genes are TRBV4-1 and TRBJ2-1; tentatively, D is TRBD2 (5 bases). Per germline, CDR1 MGHRA and CDR2 YSYEKL. V shed 0 bases and J shed 7 bases, with 16 bases lying between them. The CDR3 is 16 residues long.

The gene calls are TRBV5-4 and TRBJ2-7, with D tentatively TRBD1 (5 bases). Trimming took off 2 bases at V and 2 bases at J, with 8 bases between the two ends. There are 13 residues in the CDR3. The germline V gene has CDR1 SGHNT and CDR2 YYREEE (reference sequence). In nucleotides, the CDR3 is TGTGCCAGCAGCTTTTCAGGGCCCTACGAGCAGTACTTC. This codes for CASSFSGPYEQYF.

With respect to this clone: This CDR3 is also generated by other DNA sequences in the sample. The V call is TRBV7-9, the J call TRBJ2-7, with 8 bases fitting TRBD1. CDR1 and CDR2 (germline): SEHNR, FQNEAQ (reference sequence). The V segment lost 5 bases and the J segment 2 bases; nucleotides outside the gene matches: 8. CDR3 length equals 15 residues. CDR3 DNA sequence: TGTGCCAGCAGCCTAACCGGGACAGGCGCCTACGAGCAGTACTTC. Amino acids: CASSLTGTGAYEQYF.

The gene calls are TRBV7-2 and TRBJ1-4; tentative D call: TRBD1 (6 bases). The V gene's germline CDR1 is SGHTA and CDR2 FQGNSA. The CDR3 spans 14 residues. V was shortened by 5 bases and J by 11 bases, with 18 bases between the two germline ends. The CDR3 DNA is TGTGCCAGCAGCCCCCAGTCGGGACAACCCAAACTGTTTTTT. It is translated as CASSPQSGQPKLFF. Filled out from reference TRBV7-2 and TRBJ1-4, the complete variable domain reads GAGVSQSPSNKVTEKGKDVELRCDPISGHTALYWYRQSLGQGLEFLIYFQGNSAPDKSGLPSDRFSAERTGGSVSTLTIQRTQQEDSAVYLCASSPQSGQPKLFFGSGTQLSVL.

The rearrangement joins TRBV29-1 to TRBJ1-1; TRBD1 matches at 7 bases. The V segment lost 4 bases and the J segment 2 bases; nucleotides outside the gene matches: 4. From germline, CDR1 is SQVTM and CDR2 ANQGSEA. The CDR3 has 13 amino acids. The CDR3 region is CSVVTGANTEAFF. The CDR3 nucleotides are TGCAGCGTTGTCACAGGGGCTAACACTGAAGCTTTCTTT.

CDR3 in amino acids: CASRPGQGLYGYTF. DNA of the CDR3: TGTGCCAGTAGACCGGGACAGGGGTTGTATGGCTACACCTTC. The chain employs TRBV19 and TRBJ1-2; 10 positions match TRBD1. The CDR3 covers 14 residues. The J segment lost 5 bases and the V segment lost 6 bases, leaving 6 bases of the junction unmatched. Germline V gene lookup returns CDR1 LNHDA and CDR2 SQIVND (reference sequence). The variable domain in full, completed from reference TRBV19 and TRBJ1-2, reads DGGITQSPKYLFRKEGQNVTLSCEQNLNHDAMYWYRQDPGQGLRLIYYSQIVNDFQKGDIAEGYSVSREKKESFPLTVTSAQKNPTAFYLCASRPGQGLYGYTFGSGTRLTVV.

This clone was counted a single time. This rearrangement joins TRBV5-6 to TRBJ1-1, with D maybe TRBD1 (6 bases). The V end was cut by 0 bases, the J end by 3 bases, with 12 bases between. Germline assignment: CDR1 SGHDT and CDR2 YYEEEE. This CDR3 comprises 15 residues. The DNA for the CDR3 is TGTGCCAGCAGCTTGGGCGGACAGCCCTACACTGAAGCTTTCTTT. Translation gives CASSLGGQPYTEAFF.

The chain is built from TRBV2 and TRBJ1-1, with a possible D match to TRBD1 (6 bases). Germline CDR1 is SNHLY and CDR2 is FYNNEI. The CDR3 loop spans 14 amino acids. Trimming left V 8 bases short and J 5 bases short, with 18 bases between. As DNA, the CDR3 is TGTGCCAGCGGTCTCCAGGGGATCCATACTGAAGCTTTCTTT. Its translation is CASGLQGIHTEAFF.

The chain couples TRBV29-1 to TRBJ1-2; D unclear. Trimming took 4 bases from V and 5 from J, leaving 11 bases between them. The CDR3 runs to 12 residues. Germline V gives CDR1 SQVTM, CDR2 ANQGSEA. In DNA form, the CDR3 reads TGCAGCGTTGCAGGCCAGGTGTATGGCTACACCTTC. This sequence encodes CSVAGQVYGYTF. The full variable domain, completed using reference TRBV29-1 and TRBJ1-2, is SAVISQKPSRDICQRGTSLTIQCQVDSQVTMMFWYRQQPGQSLTLIATANQGSEATYESGFVIDKFPISRPNLTFSTLTVSNMSPEDSSIYLCSVAGQVYGYTFGSGTRLTVV.

The genes are TRBV5-1 and TRBJ2-7; D perhaps matches TRBD1 (5 bases). The length of the CDR3 is 15 residues. CDR1 and CDR2 from the germline V gene are SGHRS and YFSETQ. Trimming pared 4 bases from V and 2 bases from J, leaving 16 bases between. This CDR3 is CASSPRQMTPYEQYF. The CDR3 DNA sequence: TGCGCCAGCAGCCCTCGACAGATGACCCCCTACGAGCAGTACTTC.

The gene calls are TRBV10-2 and TRBJ2-5; no reliable D call. CDR1 WSHSY and CDR2 SAAADI come from the germline V gene. This CDR3 is built from 12 residues. V lost 4 bases and J lost 11, with 14 bases in between. CDR3 amino acids: CASSGLEFKQYF. CDR3 DNA: TGCGCCAGCAGTGGGCTCGAGTTCAAGCAGTACTTC.

The V gene is TRBV7-2, the J gene TRBJ1-5; 9 nucleotides agree with TRBD1. The junction had 7 bases not matched to a gene; V was cut back by 4 bases and J by 3 bases. This CDR3 contains 16 residues. Looked up from germline, CDR1 is SGHTA and CDR2 is FQGNSA. The CDR3 here is CASSSTGGLFNQPQHF. The CDR3 DNA sequence: TGTGCCAGCAGCTCTACAGGGGGCTTATTCAATCAGCCCCAGCATTTT.

This chain links TRBV7-9 with TRBJ2-6; 7 bases are shared with TRBD2. Losses at the gene ends were 3 bases for V and 0 bases for J; bases not matched to a gene: 8. CDR1 and CDR2 (germline): SEHNR, FQNEAQ (reference sequence). The CDR3 sequence is 18 residues long. CDR3 nucleotides: TGTGCCAGCAGCTTTCAGGGACTAAACTACTCTGGGGCCAACGTCCTGACTTTC. As protein: CASSFQGLNYSGANVLTF.

The chain uses TRBV7-2 and TRBJ2-7, with a tentative D call TRBD2 (6 bases). CDR3 length: 14 residues. Germline V gene data show CDR1 as SGHTA and CDR2 as FQGNSA. The germline V and J ends were trimmed by 5 bases and 3 bases, with 14 bases remaining between them. The CDR3 region has the DNA TGTGCCAGCAGCGCGTCTAGCGCCCACTACGAGCAGTACTTC. Protein product: CASSASSAHYEQYF.